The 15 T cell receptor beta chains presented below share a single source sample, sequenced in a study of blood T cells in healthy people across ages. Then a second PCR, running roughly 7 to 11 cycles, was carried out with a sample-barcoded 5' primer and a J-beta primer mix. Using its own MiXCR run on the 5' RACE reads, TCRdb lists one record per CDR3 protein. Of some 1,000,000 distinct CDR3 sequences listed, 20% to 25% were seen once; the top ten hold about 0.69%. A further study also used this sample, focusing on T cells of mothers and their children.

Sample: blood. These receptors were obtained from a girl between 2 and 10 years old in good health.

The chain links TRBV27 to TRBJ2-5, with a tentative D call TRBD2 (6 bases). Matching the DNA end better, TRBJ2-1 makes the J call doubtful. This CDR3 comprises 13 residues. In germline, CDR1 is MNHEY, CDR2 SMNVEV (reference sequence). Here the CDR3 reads CASSLRLENEQFF. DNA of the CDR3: TGTGCCAGCAGTCTCAGACTAGAGAATGAGCAGTTCTTC.

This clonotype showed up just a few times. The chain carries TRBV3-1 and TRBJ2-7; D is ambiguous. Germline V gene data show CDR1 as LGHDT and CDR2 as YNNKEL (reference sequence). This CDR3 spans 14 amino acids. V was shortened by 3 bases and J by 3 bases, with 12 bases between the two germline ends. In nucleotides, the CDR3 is TGTGCCAGCAGCCAGATCCCGAAGAACTACGAGCAGTACTTC. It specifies CASSQIPKNYEQYF.

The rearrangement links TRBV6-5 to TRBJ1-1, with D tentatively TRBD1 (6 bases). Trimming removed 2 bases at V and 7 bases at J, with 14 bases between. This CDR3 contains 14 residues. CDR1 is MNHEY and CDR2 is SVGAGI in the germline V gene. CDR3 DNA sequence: TGTGCCAGCAGTTACACCGACAGGCTCGTTGAAGCTTTCTTT. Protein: CASSYTDRLVEAFF.

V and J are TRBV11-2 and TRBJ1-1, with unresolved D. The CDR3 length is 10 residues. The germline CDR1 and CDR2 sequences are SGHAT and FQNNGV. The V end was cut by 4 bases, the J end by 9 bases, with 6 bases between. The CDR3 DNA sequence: TGTGCCAGCAGCTCGAAAAAAGCTTTCTTT. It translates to CASSSKKAFF.

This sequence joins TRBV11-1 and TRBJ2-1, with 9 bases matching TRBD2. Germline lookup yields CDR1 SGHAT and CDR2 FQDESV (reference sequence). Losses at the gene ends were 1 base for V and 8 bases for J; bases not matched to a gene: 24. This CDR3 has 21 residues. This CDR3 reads CASSLGRLAAPSPPQTYEQFF. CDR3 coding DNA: TGTGCCAGCAGCTTAGGTCGACTAGCGGCACCTTCCCCTCCACAAACCTATGAGCAGTTCTTC.

The CDR3 DNA sequence: TGCAGTGCCAGGGCCGGGATGGGGAACACTGAAGCTTTCTTT. This codes for CSARAGMGNTEAFF. The rearrangement uses TRBV20-1 and TRBJ1-1; maybe TRBD1 (5 bases). Trimming removed 6 bases from V and 1 base from J, with 15 bases in between. There are 14 residues in the CDR3. In germline, CDR1 is DFQATT, CDR2 SNEGSKA (reference sequence).

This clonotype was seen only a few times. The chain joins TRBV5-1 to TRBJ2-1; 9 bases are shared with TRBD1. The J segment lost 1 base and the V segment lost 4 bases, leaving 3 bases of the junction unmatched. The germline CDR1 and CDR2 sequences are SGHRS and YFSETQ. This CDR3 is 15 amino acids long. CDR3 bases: TGCGCCAGCAGCAACGGACAGGGGTCCTACAATGAGCAGTTCTTC. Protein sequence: CASSNGQGSYNEQFF.

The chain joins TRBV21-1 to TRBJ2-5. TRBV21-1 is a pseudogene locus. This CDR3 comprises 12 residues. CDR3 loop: CASSKALNYLYF. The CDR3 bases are TGTGCCAGCAGCAAAGCGCTGAACTACCTATACTTC.

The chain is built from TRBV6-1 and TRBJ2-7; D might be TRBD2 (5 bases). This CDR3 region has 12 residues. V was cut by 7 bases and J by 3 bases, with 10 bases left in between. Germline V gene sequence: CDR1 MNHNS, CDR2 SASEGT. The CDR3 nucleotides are TGTGCCAGCATGGCGGCGGGCTACGAGCAGTACTTC. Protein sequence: CASMAAGYEQYF.

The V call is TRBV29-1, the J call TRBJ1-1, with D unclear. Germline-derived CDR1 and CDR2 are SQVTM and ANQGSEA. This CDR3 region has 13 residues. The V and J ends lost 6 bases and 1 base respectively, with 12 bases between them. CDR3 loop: CSVPGSGNTEAFF. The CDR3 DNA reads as TGCAGCGTCCCCGGGAGCGGGAACACTGAAGCTTTCTTT. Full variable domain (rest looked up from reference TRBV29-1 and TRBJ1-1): SAVISQKPSRDICQRGTSLTIQCQVDSQVTMMFWYRQQPGQSLTLIATANQGSEATYESGFVIDKFPISRPNLTFSTLTVSNMSPEDSSIYLCSVPGSGNTEAFFGQGTRLTVV.

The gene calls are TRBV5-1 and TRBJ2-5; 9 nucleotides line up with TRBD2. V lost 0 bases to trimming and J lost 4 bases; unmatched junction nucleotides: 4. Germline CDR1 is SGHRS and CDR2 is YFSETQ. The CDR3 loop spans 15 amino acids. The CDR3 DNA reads TGCGCCAGCAGCTTGGACGCAGCGGGGGGAGAGACCCAGTACTTC. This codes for CASSLDAAGGETQYF.

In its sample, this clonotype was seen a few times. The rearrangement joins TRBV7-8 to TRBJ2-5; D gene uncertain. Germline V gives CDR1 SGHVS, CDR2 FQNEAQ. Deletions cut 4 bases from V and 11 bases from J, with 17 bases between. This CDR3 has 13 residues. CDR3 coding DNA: TGTGCCAGCAGCTACCTAGTTGGCGAGGAGCAGTACTTC. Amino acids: CASSYLVGEEQYF. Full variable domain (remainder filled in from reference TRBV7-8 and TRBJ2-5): GAGVSQSPRYKVAKRGQDVALRCDPISGHVSLFWYQQALGQGPEFLTYFQNEAQLDKSGLPSDRFFAERPEGSVSTLKIQRTQQEDSAVYLCASSYLVGEEQYFGPGTRLLVL.

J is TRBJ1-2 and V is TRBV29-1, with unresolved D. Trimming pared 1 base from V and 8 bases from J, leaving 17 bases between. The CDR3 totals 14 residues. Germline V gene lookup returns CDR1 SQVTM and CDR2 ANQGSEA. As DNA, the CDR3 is TGCAGCGTTGAAGGGAGGAACACCGAAGAAGGCTACACCTTC. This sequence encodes CSVEGRNTEEGYTF.

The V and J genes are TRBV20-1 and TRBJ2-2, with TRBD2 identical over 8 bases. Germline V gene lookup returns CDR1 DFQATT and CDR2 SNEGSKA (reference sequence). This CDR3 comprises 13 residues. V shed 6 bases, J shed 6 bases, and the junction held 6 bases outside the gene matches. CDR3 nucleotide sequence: TGCAGTGCGAAGGGACTAGTTTCCGGGGAGCTGTTTTTT. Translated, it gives CSAKGLVSGELFF.

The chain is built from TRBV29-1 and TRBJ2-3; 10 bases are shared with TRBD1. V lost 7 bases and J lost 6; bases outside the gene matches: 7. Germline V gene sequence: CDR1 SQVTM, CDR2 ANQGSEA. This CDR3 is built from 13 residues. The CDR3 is CSASGTGADTQYF. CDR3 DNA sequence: TGCAGCGCCTCCGGGACAGGGGCCGATACGCAGTATTTT.